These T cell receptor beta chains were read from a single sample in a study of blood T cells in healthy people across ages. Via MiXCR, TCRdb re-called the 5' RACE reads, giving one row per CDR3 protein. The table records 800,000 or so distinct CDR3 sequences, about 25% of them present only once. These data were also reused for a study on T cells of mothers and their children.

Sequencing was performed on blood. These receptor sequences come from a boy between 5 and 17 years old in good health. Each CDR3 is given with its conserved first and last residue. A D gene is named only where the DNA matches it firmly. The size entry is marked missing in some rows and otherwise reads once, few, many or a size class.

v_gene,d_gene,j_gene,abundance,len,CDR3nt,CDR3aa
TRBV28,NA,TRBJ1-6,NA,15,TGTGCCAGCAGTTTATTAACAGCTTCCCATTCACCCCTCCACTTT,CASSLLTASHSPLHF
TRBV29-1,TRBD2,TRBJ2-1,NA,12,TGCAGCGTGCAGGGACTAGCGAACGAGCAGTTCTTC,CSVQGLANEQFF
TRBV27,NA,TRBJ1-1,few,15,TGTGCCAGCAGTTTAAACGGGCGTGGGAACACTGAAGCTTTCTTT,CASSLNGRGNTEAFF
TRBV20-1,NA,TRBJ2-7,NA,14,TGCAGTGCTAGTATATTTGACAGCTTCATGGAGCAGTACTTC,CSASIFDSFMEQYF
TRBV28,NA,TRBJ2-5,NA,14,TGTGCCAGCAGTTTGATCGGGTTTATAGAGACCCAGTACTTC,CASSLIGFIETQYF
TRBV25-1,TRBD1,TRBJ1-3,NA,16,TGTGCCAGCAGCGGAACAGGGGGCTTCTCTGGAAACACCATATATTTT,CASSGTGGFSGNTIYF
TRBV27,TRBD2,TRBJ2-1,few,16,TGTGCCAGCAGTAGTAGCGGGGGGCCCCCCTACAATGAGCAGTTCTTC,CASSSSGGPPYNEQFF
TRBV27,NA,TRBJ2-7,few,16,TGTGCCAGCAGTTTAATGGGTAGAGGCAGAAGCTACGAGCAGTACTTC,CASSLMGRGRSYEQYF
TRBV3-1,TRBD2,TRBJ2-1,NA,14,TGTGCCAGCAGGGCTAGCGGGGGGCGCAATGAGCAGTTCTTC,CASRASGGRNEQFF
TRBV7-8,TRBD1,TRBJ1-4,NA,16,TGTGCCAGCAGCCCCTACAGGGGACAGGGGCATCAAAAACTGTTTTTT,CASSPYRGQGHQKLFF
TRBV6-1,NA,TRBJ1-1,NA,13,TGTGCCAGCAGTGAGGGACATCTAACTGAAGCTTTCTTT,CASSEGHLTEAFF
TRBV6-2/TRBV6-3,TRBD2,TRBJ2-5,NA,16,TGTGCCAGCAGTTACTGGAGCGGGAGGGCCAGAGAGACCCAGTACTTC,CASSYWSGRARETQYF
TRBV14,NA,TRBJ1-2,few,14,TGTGCCAGCAGCCATGACTCGCGCATCTATGGCTACACCTTC,CASSHDSRIYGYTF
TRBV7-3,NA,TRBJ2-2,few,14,TGTGCCAGTAGCCCTTACAGGGATTCCGGGGAGCTGTTTTTT,CASSPYRDSGELFF
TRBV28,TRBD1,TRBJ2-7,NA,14,TGTGCCAGCAGTGCCCCAGGGGGCTCCTACGAGCAGTACTTC,CASSAPGGSYEQYF
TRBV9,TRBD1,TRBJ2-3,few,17,TGTGCCAGCAGCCCCGCAACGGGACAGGGGGTTACAGATACGCAGTATTTT,CASSPATGQGVTDTQYF
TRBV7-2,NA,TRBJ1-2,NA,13,TGTGCCAGCAGCCGACGGACCAACTATGGCTACACCTTC,CASSRRTNYGYTF
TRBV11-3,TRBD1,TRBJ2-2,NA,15,TGTGCCAGCAGCTACCGAGGGACAGAAGGCGGGGAGCTGTTTTTT,CASSYRGTEGGELFF
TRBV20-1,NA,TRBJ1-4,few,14,TGCAGTGCTAGAATCGCGGGAACTAATGAAAAACTGTTTTTT,CSARIAGTNEKLFF
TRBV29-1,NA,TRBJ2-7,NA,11,TGCAGCGTTGAAGGTCCGGGGGCGCAGTACTTC,CSVEGPGAQYF
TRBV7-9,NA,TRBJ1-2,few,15,TGTGCCAGCAGCTTCCTTGACAGGCTTGACTATGGCTACACCTTC,CASSFLDRLDYGYTF
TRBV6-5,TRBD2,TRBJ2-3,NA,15,TGTGCCAGCAGCGAGACTAGCCGGGGCACAGATACGCAGTATTTT,CASSETSRGTDTQYF
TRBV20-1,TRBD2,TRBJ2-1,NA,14,TGCAGTGTCAGGGGCACTAGCGGGAGGAATGAGCAGTTCTTC,CSVRGTSGRNEQFF
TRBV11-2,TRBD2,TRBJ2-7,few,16,TGTGCCAGCAGCTTAGGCGGGGCGGGGGGCTCCTACGAGCAGTACTTC,CASSLGGAGGSYEQYF
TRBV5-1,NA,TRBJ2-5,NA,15,TGCGCCAGCAGCTTGAATGACGGTCCGGGAGAGACCCAGTACTTC,CASSLNDGPGETQYF